This T cell receptor (beta chain) was recorded in a study of CD8+ T cells in alopecia areata. Broader study findings: Across lesional scalp, and particularly alopecia totalis/universalis, clonality surpassed that of normal scalp.

Extracted RNA was reverse transcribed into cDNA, the sequencing template. Assay: immunoSEQ multiplex PCR; the TCRdb copy retains only in-frame clones and omits some. The sample carries some 130,000 clones, approximately 58% recorded once. V lost 4 bases and J 5 bases, leaving 18 bases between the germline ends. This CDR3 is built from 15 residues. From germline, CDR1 is SGHTA and CDR2 FQGNSA. Comments on this clone: No antigen is known for it.

The V and J genes are TRBV7-2 and TRBJ2-7, with TRBD2 as a possible D gene (5 bases). The sequencing used CD4+ T cells sorted from blood, collected at week 0. The receptor was isolated from a human donor with alopecia areata. CDR3 coding DNA: TGTGCCAGCAGCTCAAATAATAGAGGGATCGACGAGCAGTACTTC. Protein sequence: CASSSNNRGIDEQYF.